This entry lists 4 T cell receptor beta chains sequenced from one sample in a study of CXCR3-negative and CXCR3-positive naive CD8 T cells. It was by 5' RACE with UMI labels that the TRB cDNA libraries were prepared. TCRdb reprocessed the 5' RACE reads, keeping one entry per CDR3 protein, no DNA. The data include some 130,000 distinct CDR3 sequences; the top ten clones carry 0.29%. The sequenced sample was naive CXCR3- CD8+ T cells from blood. Subset specified: CD45RO-CCR7+CD27+CD95- naive CD8+ T cells lacking CXCR3 (TNR3-). Source of these receptors: a human donor in good health. Some clones in this sample may be carry-over from other donors' samples.

V usage is TRBV5-1 and J usage is TRBJ2-1. The CDR3 is 15 amino acids. The germline CDR1 and CDR2 sequences are SGHRS and YFSETQ. The CDR3 is CASSLLGLAYNEQFF.

The chain is built from TRBV28 and TRBJ2-3; checking the TCRdb D call of TRBD1 is not possible without DNA. CDR1 is MDHEN and CDR2 is SYDVKM in the germline V gene. This CDR3 is built from 16 residues. This chain's CDR3 is CASSAARGQYTDTQYF.

CDR3 residues: CASSQAGTGLSSYNEQFF. J is TRBJ2-1 and V is TRBV7-9; the TRBD1 assignment by TCRdb is unverifiable without DNA. The CDR3 is 18 residues long. The germline V gene has CDR1 SEHNR and CDR2 FQNEAQ (reference sequence).

The chain links TRBV29-1 to TRBJ2-1; TCRdb's assignment of TRBD2 cannot be checked, as there is no DNA. This CDR3 contains 14 residues. CDR1 and CDR2 (germline): SQVTM, ANQGSEA. The CDR3 here is CSVEEAGVENEQFF.